Listed below are T cell receptor beta chains from one sample, sequenced in a study of blood T cell repertoires in COVID-19. Clones were sequenced by immunoSEQ multiplex PCR, and TCRdb holds only the in-frame ones, with some missing. The sample holds under 200,000 clones, 75% to 85% seen once. Sequencing was done on a sample of peripheral blood. These receptors came from a man aged 60 to 69 with acute or convalescent COVID-19. Both conserved end residues are part of each CDR3. A D gene is named only where the DNA matches it firmly. Not all rows give a size; the values are once, few, many and, for expanded clones, a class.

clone_size d_call v_call cdr3_aa
NA NA TRBV5-5 CASSPGLGTEAFF
few NA TRBV25-1 CASSKGQGRYNEQFF
NA NA TRBV6-6 CASSPYSEGYEQYF
NA TRBD1 TRBV6-5 CATLPGQGYEQYF
NA TRBD1 TRBV15 CSTSRARDRPSEQYF
NA NA TRBV9 CASSVGAFTYEQYF
NA NA TRBV7-9 CASSLAMGGSNQPQHF
NA NA TRBV30 CAWSGLGVSYTF
NA TRBD1 TRBV3-1/TRBV3-2 CASSRHTGTGSSPLHF
NA TRBD1 TRBV3-1/TRBV3-2 CASSLTGGQPQHF
NA NA TRBV2 CASKDYYEQYF
NA TRBD1 TRBV30 CAWSRDRVNSPLHF
NA NA TRBV27 CASSLSGRKEKLFF
NA NA TRBV9 CASSVASTDTQYF
NA TRBD2 TRBV7-2 CASSLGRGGYNEQFF
few TRBD2 TRBV5-1 CASSPSGRYEQYF
NA TRBD1 TRBV29-1 CSVDPTGSTDTQYF
NA TRBD2 TRBV6-5 CASSYVAGGYNEQFF
NA TRBD1 TRBV6-1 CASSEWTGSNQPQHF
NA TRBD1 TRBV11-2 CASSLVGTGEANYGYTF
NA TRBD2 TRBV19 CASSIFATSGPKNIQYF
NA NA TRBV2 CASSPQGSEQYF
NA NA TRBV5-5 CASSLGPGLMDSGNTIYF
once NA TRBV6-1 CASSDRTGPRNTEAFF
NA NA TRBV2 CASAPLRNSNQPQHF
NA TRBD2 TRBV3-1/TRBV3-2 CASSQEPSGRSSYEQYF
NA TRBD1 TRBV7-3 CASSFEAGGFSGNTIYF
NA TRBD2 TRBV7-9 CASSLGTSGPTDTQYF
NA NA TRBV7-2 CASSPRGGSYNEQFF
NA NA TRBV25-1 CASSDGGTGYGYTF
few TRBD1 TRBV4-1 CASSQGGQSNQPQHF
NA NA TRBV6-5 CASSTTRGAFF
NA TRBD2 TRBV18 CASSPGLAGFGQFF
NA TRBD2 TRBV12-3/TRBV12-4 CASSPRLAGEQFF
NA TRBD1 TRBV25-1 CASSNPGQGFGYTF
NA TRBD1 TRBV19 CASSPTGGNEQYF
NA NA TRBV6-5 CASTSSYNEQFF
NA TRBD2 TRBV10-2 CASPPRGRAGETQYF
NA NA TRBV2 CASRGGTRDTGELFF
NA NA TRBV9 CASSPSIPNSPLHF
once NA TRBV3-1/TRBV3-2 CASSQVGQGNTEAFF